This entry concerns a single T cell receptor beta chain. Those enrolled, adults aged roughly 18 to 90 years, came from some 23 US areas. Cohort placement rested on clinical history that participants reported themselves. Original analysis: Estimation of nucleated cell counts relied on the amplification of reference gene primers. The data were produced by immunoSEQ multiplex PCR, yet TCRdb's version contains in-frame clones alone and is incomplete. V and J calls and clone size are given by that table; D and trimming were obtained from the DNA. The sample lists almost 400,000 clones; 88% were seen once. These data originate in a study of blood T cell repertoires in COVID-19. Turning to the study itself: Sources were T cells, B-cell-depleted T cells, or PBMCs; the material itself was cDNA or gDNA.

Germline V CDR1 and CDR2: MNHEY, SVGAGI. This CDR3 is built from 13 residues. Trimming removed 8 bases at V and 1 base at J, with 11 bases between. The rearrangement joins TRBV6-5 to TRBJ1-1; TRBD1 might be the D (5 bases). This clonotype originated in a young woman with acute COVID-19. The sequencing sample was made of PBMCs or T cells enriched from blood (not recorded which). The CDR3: CASGYQGNTEAFF. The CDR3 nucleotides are TGTGCCAGCGGATACCAGGGGAACACTGAAGCTTTCTTT.